This T cell receptor (beta chain) was identified during a study of blood T cell repertoires in COVID-19. This table comes from immunoSEQ multiplex PCR, and its TCRdb copy is limited to in-frame clones, with some not included. This table has around 250,000 clones, around 88% appearing once. Per germline, CDR1 SGHRS and CDR2 YFSETQ. The V end lost 4 bases, the J end lost 5 bases, and 18 bases lay between the germline ends. The CDR3 is 15 residues long. The specimen sequenced was PBMCs or T cells enriched from blood (not recorded which). The chain couples TRBV5-1 to TRBJ2-5; D perhaps matches TRBD1 (6 bases). This receptor was obtained from a woman aged 40 to 50 with acute COVID-19. CDR3 DNA: TGCGCCAGCAGCGTGGGGGCTATTCCTTCGGAGACCCAGTACTTC. Translation: CASSVGAIPSETQYF.